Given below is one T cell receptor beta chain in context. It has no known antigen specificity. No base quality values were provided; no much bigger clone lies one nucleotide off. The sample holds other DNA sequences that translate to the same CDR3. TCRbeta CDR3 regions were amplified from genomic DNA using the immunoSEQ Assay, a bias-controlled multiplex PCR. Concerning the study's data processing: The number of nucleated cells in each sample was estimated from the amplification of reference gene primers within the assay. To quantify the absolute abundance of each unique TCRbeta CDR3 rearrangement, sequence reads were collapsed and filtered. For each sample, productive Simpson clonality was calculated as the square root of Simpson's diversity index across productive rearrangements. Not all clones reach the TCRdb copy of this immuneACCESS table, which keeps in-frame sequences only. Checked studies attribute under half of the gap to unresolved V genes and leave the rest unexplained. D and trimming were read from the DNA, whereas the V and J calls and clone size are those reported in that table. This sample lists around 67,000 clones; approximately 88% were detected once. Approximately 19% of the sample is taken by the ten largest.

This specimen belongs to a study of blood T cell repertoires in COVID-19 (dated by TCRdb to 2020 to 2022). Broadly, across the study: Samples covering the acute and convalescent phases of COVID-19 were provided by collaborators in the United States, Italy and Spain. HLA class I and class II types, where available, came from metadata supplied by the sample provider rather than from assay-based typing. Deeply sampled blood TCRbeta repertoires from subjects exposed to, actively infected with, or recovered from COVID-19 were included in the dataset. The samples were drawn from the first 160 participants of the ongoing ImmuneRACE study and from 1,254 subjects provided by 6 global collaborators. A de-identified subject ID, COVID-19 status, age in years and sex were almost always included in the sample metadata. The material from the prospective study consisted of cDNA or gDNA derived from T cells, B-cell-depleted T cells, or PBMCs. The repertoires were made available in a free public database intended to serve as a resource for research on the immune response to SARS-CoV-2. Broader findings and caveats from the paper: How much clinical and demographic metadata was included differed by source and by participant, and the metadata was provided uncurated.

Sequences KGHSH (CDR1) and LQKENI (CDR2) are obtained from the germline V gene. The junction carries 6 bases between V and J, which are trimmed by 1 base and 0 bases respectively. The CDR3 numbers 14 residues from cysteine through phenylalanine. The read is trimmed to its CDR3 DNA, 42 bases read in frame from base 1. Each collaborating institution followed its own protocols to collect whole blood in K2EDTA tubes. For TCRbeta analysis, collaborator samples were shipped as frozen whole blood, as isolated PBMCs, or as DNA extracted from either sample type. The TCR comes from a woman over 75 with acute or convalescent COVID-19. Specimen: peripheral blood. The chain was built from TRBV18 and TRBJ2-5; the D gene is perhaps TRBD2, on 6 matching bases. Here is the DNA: TGTGCCAGCTCACCACGGAGGGACCAAGAGACCCAGTACTTC. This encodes CASSPRRDQETQYF.